The 21 T cell receptor beta chains reported below all come from one sample, sequenced in a study of blood T cell repertoires in COVID-19. Profiling relied on immunoSEQ multiplex PCR, and the TCRdb table lists in-frame clones only, not all of them. Here the sample spans a few hundred thousand clones, 75% to 90% being singletons. Sequencing was carried out using peripheral blood. The source is a woman between 50 and 59 years old with COVID-19, enrolled during active disease.

The chain couples TRBV11-2 to TRBJ2-1, with D maybe TRBD1 (6 bases). This CDR3 has 16 amino acids. CDR1 and CDR2 (germline): SGHAT, FQNNGV. V lost 1 base and J lost 2, with 12 bases in between. Here the CDR3 reads CASSLVGTKTYNEQFF. The CDR3 DNA sequence: TGTGCCAGCAGCTTAGTCGGGACAAAGACCTACAATGAGCAGTTCTTC.

Here the CDR3 reads CASSARGGVHKNIQYF. The CDR3 DNA reads as TGTGCCAGCTCTGCAAGGGGTGGGGTCCACAAAAACATTCAGTACTTC. The chain links TRBV27 to TRBJ2-4, with D perhaps TRBD1 (5 bases). Trimming took 8 bases from V and 3 from J, leaving 20 bases between them. The CDR3 sequence is 16 residues long. The germline V gene has CDR1 MNHEY and CDR2 SMNVEV (reference sequence).

This clone was seen just once. The genes are TRBV19 and TRBJ1-2; D is undetermined. Germline V CDR1 and CDR2: LNHDA, SQIVND (reference sequence). V lost 6 bases and J 6 bases, leaving 11 bases between the germline ends. The CDR3 totals 12 residues. This CDR3 reads CASRERVDGYTF. CDR3 in DNA: TGTGCCAGTAGGGAGAGGGTCGATGGCTACACCTTC.

This chain connects TRBV6-1 to TRBJ1-1; TRBD1 matches at 7 bases. From germline, CDR1 is MNHNS and CDR2 SASEGT. This CDR3 is 13 amino acids long. V lost 3 bases, J lost 6 bases, and 4 bases stayed unmatched. Written as DNA, the CDR3 is TGTGCCAGCAGTGACAGGGGGTGGCCTGAAGCTTTCTTT. Its translation is CASSDRGWPEAFF.

This rearrangement joins TRBV2 to TRBJ1-5, with D possibly TRBD1 on 6 matching bases. Germline V gives CDR1 SNHLY, CDR2 FYNNEI. The V gene lost 6 bases and the J gene lost 7 bases, with 16 bases spanning the gap. The CDR3 consists of 14 residues. Here the CDR3 DNA reads TGTGCCAGCAGGAAACAGGGTCTTAAGCAGCCCCAGCATTTT. This translates into CASRKQGLKQPQHF.

The chain recombines TRBV4-1 with TRBJ2-1; 7 bases fit TRBD1. There are 13 residues in the CDR3. Germline values: CDR1 MGHRA, CDR2 YSYEKL. J lost 5 bases, V lost 5 bases, and 3 bases had no gene match. The CDR3 spells CASSWDSNNEQFF. CDR3 bases: TGCGCCAGCAGCTGGGACAGCAACAATGAGCAGTTCTTC.

V usage is TRBV5-1 and J usage is TRBJ2-3; 7 nucleotides agree with TRBD2. Germline CDR1 is SGHRS and CDR2 is YFSETQ. V lost 4 bases and J lost 4; bases outside the gene matches: 6. The CDR3 consists of 14 residues. In DNA, the CDR3 is TGCGCCAGCAGCCCGAGACTAGCTCCAGATACGCAGTATTTT. This encodes CASSPRLAPDTQYF. Using reference TRBV5-1 and TRBJ2-3 for the parts outside the CDR3, the full variable domain is KAGVTQTPRYLIKTRGQQVTLSCSPISGHRSVSWYQQTPGQGLQFLFEYFSETQRNKGNFPGRFSGRQFSNSRSEMNVSTLELGDSALYLCASSPRLAPDTQYFGPGTRLTVL.

This clone was counted a single time. V is TRBV5-1 and J is TRBJ2-2; maybe TRBD1 (5 bases). Trimming removed 3 bases from V and 4 bases from J, with 7 bases in between. Per germline, CDR1 SGHRS and CDR2 YFSETQ. This CDR3 contains 13 residues. This CDR3 reads CASSSGSTGELFF. DNA for the CDR3: TGCGCCAGCAGCTCAGGGTCCACCGGGGAGCTGTTTTTT.

The chain uses TRBV3-1 (or the pseudogene TRBV3-2) and TRBJ1-2; no firm D call. The ends were cut back, 0 bases at V and 7 bases at J, with 12 bases in the middle. CDR1 LGHDT and CDR2 YNNKEL come from the germline V gene (reference sequence). CDR3 length equals 14 residues. The CDR3 region is CASSQESRLGGYTF. CDR3 in DNA: TGTGCCAGCAGCCAAGAAAGCAGGCTGGGTGGCTACACCTTC.

In its sample, this clone was seen once. The chain links TRBV4-1 to TRBJ1-6; unclear D gene. The germline CDR1 and CDR2 sequences are MGHRA and YSYEKL. CDR3 length equals 18 residues. V lost 2 bases and J lost 1, with 15 bases in between. CDR3 nucleotides: TGCGCCAGCAGCCAATCGACGGCGGGATCATCCTATAATTCACCCCTCCACTTT. This gives the protein CASSQSTAGSSYNSPLHF.

The chain employs TRBV11-3 and TRBJ1-1, with D hard to call. The CDR3 extends over 15 amino acids. Deletions cut 5 bases from V and 1 base from J, with 14 bases between. Germline V CDR1 and CDR2: SGHNT, YENEEA. CDR3 in DNA: TGTGCCAGCAGCCAACCGAGGGAGGGGAACACTGAAGCTTTCTTT. Protein sequence: CASSQPREGNTEAFF.

The chain is built from TRBV6-4 and TRBJ2-2; 10 bases match TRBD1. Trimming at V came to 6 bases and at J to 3 bases, leaving 1 base not matched to a gene. The CDR3 is 14 residues long. CDR1 is MRHNA, CDR2 SNTAGT, per germline. CDR3 coding DNA: TGTGCCAGCAGAGGACAGGGGGACACCGGGGAGCTGTTTTTT. Protein: CASRGQGDTGELFF.

The V gene is TRBV27, the J gene TRBJ2-7, with 8 nucleotides matching TRBD2. Trimming at V came to 3 bases and at J to 3 bases, leaving 7 bases not matched to a gene. Germline V gene lookup returns CDR1 MNHEY and CDR2 SMNVEV (reference sequence). The CDR3 sequence is 15 residues long. The CDR3 loop reads CASSLTVAGHYEQYF. CDR3 nucleotide sequence: TGTGCCAGCAGTTTGACGGTAGCGGGACACTACGAGCAGTACTTC.

This clone was recorded only once. The chain joins TRBV2 to TRBJ2-1; 10 positions agree with TRBD2. J lost 2 bases, V lost 5 bases, and 6 bases had no gene match. Germline loops: CDR1 SNHLY, CDR2 FYNNEI. This CDR3 region has 16 residues. The CDR3 is CASSLRTSGTYNEQFF. CDR3 nucleotides: TGTGCCAGCAGTCTACGAACTAGCGGGACCTACAATGAGCAGTTCTTC.

The chain combines TRBV6-1 with TRBJ1-5; 8 bases fit TRBD1. In germline, CDR1 is MNHNS, CDR2 SASEGT. V lost 9 bases, J lost 1 base, and 5 bases stayed unmatched. CDR3 size: 14 residues. In nucleotides, the CDR3 is TGTGCCAGTAAGACAGGGGTCAGCAATCAGCCCCAGCATTTT. This sequence encodes CASKTGVSNQPQHF.

The chain couples TRBV15 to TRBJ2-7; D not resolved. This CDR3 region has 13 residues. V dropped 2 bases and J dropped 7 bases, with 12 bases sitting between them. Germline V CDR1 and CDR2: LNHNV, YYDKDF (reference sequence). The CDR3 sequence: CATSRTTMREQYF. The CDR3 DNA sequence: TGTGCCACCAGCAGAACCACTATGCGGGAGCAGTACTTC.

This chain connects TRBV5-1 to TRBJ1-6; 9 bases are a match to TRBD1. The J segment lost 7 bases and the V segment lost 2 bases, leaving 4 bases of the junction unmatched. The CDR3 consists of 15 residues. CDR1 and CDR2 (germline): SGHRS, YFSETQ. The CDR3 reads CASSLTGGRNSPLHF. CDR3 nucleotide sequence: TGCGCCAGCAGCTTAACAGGGGGCAGGAATTCACCCCTCCACTTT.

This clone was recorded a few times. The V and J genes are TRBV9 and TRBJ1-6; D uncertain. The V gene lost 2 bases and the J gene lost 6 bases, with 15 bases spanning the gap. The CDR3 is 16 amino acids. Germline V lookup: CDR1 SGDLS, CDR2 YYNGEE. The CDR3 DNA reads TGTGCCAGCAGCGTGGAGGGTAGTGCAGTTAATTCACCCCTCCACTTT. Amino acids: CASSVEGSAVNSPLHF.

The chain carries TRBV5-1 and TRBJ2-2; the D is unclear. This CDR3 spans 14 amino acids. Trimming took off 4 bases at V and 1 base at J, with 8 bases between the two ends. Germline CDR1 SGHRS, CDR2 YFSETQ. The CDR3 bases are TGCGCCAGCAGCGATCAGGTGAACACCGGGGAGCTGTTTTTT. It is translated as CASSDQVNTGELFF.

The gene calls are TRBV27 and TRBJ2-3; TRBD2 matches at 7 bases. CDR1 is MNHEY and CDR2 is SMNVEV in the germline V gene (reference sequence). The length of the CDR3 is 15 residues. Unmatched junction bases numbered 5, after V lost 3 bases and J lost 2 bases. CDR3 sequence reads: CASSLALADTDTQYF. The CDR3 DNA is TGTGCCAGCAGTTTGGCTCTAGCGGACACAGATACGCAGTATTTT.

Only one count was recorded for this clone. The chain's CDR3 is CASVDRGLEQYF. CDR3 in DNA: TGTGCCAGCGTAGACAGGGGGCTCGAGCAGTACTTC. The chain recombines TRBV6-5 with TRBJ2-7, with 10 bases that match TRBD1. The germline V gene has CDR1 MNHEY and CDR2 SVGAGI. The CDR3 totals 12 residues. The V segment lost 8 bases and the J segment 6 bases; nucleotides outside the gene matches: 4.